This T cell receptor beta chain was identified during a study of identical twins. Study-level results: The conclusions drew on cross-sectional statistical analysis instead of tracking the same donors. One should note that invariant MAIT and iNKT cells could partly confound zero-insertion analyses. Out-of-frame alpha sequences shared by twins showed excess low generation probability.

On this clonotype itself: No antigen is known for it.

MiXCR was run by TCRdb on the 5' RACE reads, yielding one entry per CDR3 protein. This table has about 890,000 distinct CDR3 sequences, approximately 13% appearing once. CDR3 length: 16 residues. Germline values: CDR1 SNHLY, CDR2 FYNNEI. Trimming took off 8 bases at V and 5 bases at J, with 25 bases between the two ends. The sample was also linked to a second study, of yellow fever vaccine responses in identical twins.

The chain recombines TRBV2 with TRBJ2-7; a weak D match, TRBD2 (6 bases). Sequenced sample: PBMCs. The clonotype comes from a woman younger than 30 in good health. The CDR3 here is CASGEVARRSLDEQYF. The DNA for the CDR3 is TGTGCCAGCGGGGAGGTGGCTCGCAGAAGTTTGGACGAGCAGTACTTC. The full variable domain, its missing parts supplied by reference TRBV2 and TRBJ2-7, is EPEVTQTPSHQVTQMGQEVILRCVPISNHLYFYWYRQILGQKVEFLVSFYNNEISEKSEIFDDQFSVERPDGSNFTLKIRSTKLEDSAMYFCASGEVARRSLDEQYFGPGTRLTVT.